The clone carrying this TCR beta chain was counted many times. These data are taken from a study of T cells in Graves' hyperthyroidism and ophthalmopathy. Germline V lookup: CDR1 DFQATT, CDR2 SNEGSKA (reference sequence). The ends lost 5 bases at V and 5 bases at J; junction bases unmatched: 6. This CDR3 region has 13 residues. It was RNA transcripts that yielded the amplified TCR beta CDR3 regions. The HTBI set primed first-round TCR CDR3 RT-PCR. TCRdb re-called the multiplex PCR reads through MiXCR, storing one row per CDR3 protein. The table includes more than 350,000 distinct CDR3 sequences, roughly 15% detected once.

The rearrangement uses TRBV20-1 and TRBJ1-2; 9 bases are a match to TRBD1. The TCR was taken from a woman under 40 with Graves' ophthalmopathy. Sequencing input: blood. The CDR3 DNA sequence: TGCAGTGCTTGGGACAGGGATTCATATGGCTACACCTTC. Its translation is CSAWDRDSYGYTF.